What follows are 5 T cell receptor beta chains derived from one specimen sequenced in a study of T cell repertoires in cytomegalovirus infection. TCRdb re-called the reads through MiXCR, storing one row per CDR3 protein. This table holds just under 550,000 distinct CDR3 sequences, 26% found once. The material sequenced was PBMCs. The receptors here all came from a human donor in good health (CMV status not recorded). Some clones in this sample may be carry-over from other donors' samples.

This clonotype was counted at least ten times. V is TRBV10-3 and J is TRBJ2-3; D is unresolved. Germline CDR1 is ENHRY and CDR2 is SYGVKD. Trimming left V 0 bases short and J 4 bases short, with 8 bases between. The CDR3 is 14 amino acids. CDR3 in DNA: TGTGCCATCAGTGAGTCGCGGCAAGCAGATACGCAGTATTTT. It codes for CAISESRQADTQYF.

V and J are TRBV6-2 or TRBV6-3 and TRBJ2-1; 8 bases map to TRBD1. The CDR3 totals 17 residues. CDR1 and CDR2 (germline): MNHEY, SVGEGT. Losses at the gene ends were 2 bases for V and 8 bases for J; bases not matched to a gene: 14. The CDR3 region is CASSYERSGSGGYEQFF. The CDR3, as DNA: TGTGCCAGCAGTTACGAGAGGTCCGGATCAGGGGGCTATGAGCAGTTCTTC.

This chain connects TRBV3-1 to TRBJ2-1; TRBD2 matches at 10 bases. The germline gives CDR1 LGHDT, CDR2 YNNKEL (reference sequence). V lost 4 bases to trimming and J lost 4 bases; unmatched junction nucleotides: 7. The CDR3 totals 16 residues. CDR3 protein: CASSPHLAGAYNEQFF. The DNA for the CDR3 is TGTGCCAGCAGCCCCCACCTAGCGGGAGCTTACAATGAGCAGTTCTTC.

The rearrangement uses TRBV28 and TRBJ2-7; D may be TRBD1 or TRBD2 (6 bases each). The CDR3 consists of 13 residues. Germline lookup yields CDR1 MDHEN and CDR2 SYDVKM. V lost 11 bases to trimming and J lost 2 bases, with 16 bases between them. CDR3 protein: CAGSSGATYEQYF. The CDR3 nucleotides read TGTGCCGGATCCTCGGGGGCGACCTACGAGCAGTACTTC. Combining the CDR3 with reference TRBV28 and TRBJ2-7 gives the whole variable domain DVKVTQSSRYLVKRTGEKVFLECVQDMDHENMFWYRQDPGLGLRLIYFSYDVKMKEKGDIPEGYSVSREKKERFSLILESASTNQTSMYLCAGSSGATYEQYFGPGTRLTVT.

The chain has TRBV28 and TRBJ2-5; D not resolved. The V and J ends lost 5 bases and 5 bases respectively, with 12 bases between them. Germline V gene data show CDR1 as MDHEN and CDR2 as SYDVKM. The length of the CDR3 is 13 residues. CDR3 DNA sequence: TGTGCCAGCAGTCCCCCTAGTGCGGAGACCCAGTACTTC. Translating it yields CASSPPSAETQYF.